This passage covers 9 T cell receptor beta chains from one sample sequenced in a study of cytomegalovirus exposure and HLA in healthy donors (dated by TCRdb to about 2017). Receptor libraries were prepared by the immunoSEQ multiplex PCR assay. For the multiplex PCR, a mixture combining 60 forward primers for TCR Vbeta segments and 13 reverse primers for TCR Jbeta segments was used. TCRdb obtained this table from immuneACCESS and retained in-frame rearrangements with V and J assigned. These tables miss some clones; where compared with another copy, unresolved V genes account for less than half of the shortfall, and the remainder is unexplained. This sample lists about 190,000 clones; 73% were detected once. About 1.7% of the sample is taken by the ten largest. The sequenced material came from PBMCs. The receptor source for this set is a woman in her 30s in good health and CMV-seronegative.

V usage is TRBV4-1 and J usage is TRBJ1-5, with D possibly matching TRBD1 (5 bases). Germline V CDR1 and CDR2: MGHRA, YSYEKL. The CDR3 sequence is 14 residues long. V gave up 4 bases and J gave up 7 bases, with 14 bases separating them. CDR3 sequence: CASSPTQTAQPQHF. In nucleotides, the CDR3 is TGCGCCAGCAGCCCGACCCAGACAGCACAGCCCCAGCATTTT.

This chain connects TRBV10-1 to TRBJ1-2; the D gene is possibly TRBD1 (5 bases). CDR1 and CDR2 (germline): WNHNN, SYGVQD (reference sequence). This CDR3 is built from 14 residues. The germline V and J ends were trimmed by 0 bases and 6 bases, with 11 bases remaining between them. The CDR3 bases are TGCGCCAGCAGTGAGTCGCAAGGGGAGGATGGCTACACCTTC. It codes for CASSESQGEDGYTF.

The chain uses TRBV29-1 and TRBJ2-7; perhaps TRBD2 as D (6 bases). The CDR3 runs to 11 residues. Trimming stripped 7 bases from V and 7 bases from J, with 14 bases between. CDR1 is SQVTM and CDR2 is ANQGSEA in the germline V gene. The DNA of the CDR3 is TGCAGCGGCTGGGACGCGGGGGAGCAGTACTTC. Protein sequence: CSGWDAGEQYF.

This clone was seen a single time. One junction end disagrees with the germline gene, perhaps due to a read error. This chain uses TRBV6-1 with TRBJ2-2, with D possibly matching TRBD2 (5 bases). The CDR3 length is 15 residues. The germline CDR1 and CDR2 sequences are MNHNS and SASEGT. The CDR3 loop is CATTKSRANTGELFF. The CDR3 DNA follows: TGTGCCACCACCAAGTCCAGAGCGAACACCGGGGAGCTGTTCTTT.

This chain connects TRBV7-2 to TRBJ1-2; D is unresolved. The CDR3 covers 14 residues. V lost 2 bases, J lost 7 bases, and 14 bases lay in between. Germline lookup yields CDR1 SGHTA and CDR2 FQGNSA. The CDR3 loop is CASSLRSGELGYTF. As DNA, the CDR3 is TGTGCCAGCAGCTTAAGGTCCGGGGAGCTTGGCTACACCTTC.

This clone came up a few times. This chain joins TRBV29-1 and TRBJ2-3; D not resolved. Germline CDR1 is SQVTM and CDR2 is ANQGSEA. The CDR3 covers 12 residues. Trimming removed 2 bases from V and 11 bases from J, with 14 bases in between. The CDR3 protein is CSVEILSLGQYF. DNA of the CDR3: TGCAGCGTTGAAATTCTTAGCCTCGGGCAGTATTTT.

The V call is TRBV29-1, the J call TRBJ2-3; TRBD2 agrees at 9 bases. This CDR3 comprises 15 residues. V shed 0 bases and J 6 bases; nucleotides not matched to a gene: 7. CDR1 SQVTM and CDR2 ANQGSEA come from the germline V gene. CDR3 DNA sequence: TGCAGCGTTGAAGATCCCCTAGCGGGGTGGGATACGCAGTATTTT. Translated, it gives CSVEDPLAGWDTQYF.

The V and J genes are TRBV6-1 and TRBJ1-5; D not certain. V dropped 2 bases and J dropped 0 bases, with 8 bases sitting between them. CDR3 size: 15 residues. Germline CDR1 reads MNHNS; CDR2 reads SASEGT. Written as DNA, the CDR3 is TGTGCCAGCAGTGAACTCGCCTATAGCAATCAGCCCCAGCATTTT. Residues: CASSELAYSNQPQHF.

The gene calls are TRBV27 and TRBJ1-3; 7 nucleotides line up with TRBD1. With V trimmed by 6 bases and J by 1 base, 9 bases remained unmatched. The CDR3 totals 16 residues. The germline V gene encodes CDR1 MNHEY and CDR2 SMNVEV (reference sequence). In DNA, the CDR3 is TGTGCCAGCAGCCCTCGACAGGGTTTATCTGGAAACACCATATATTTT. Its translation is CASSPRQGLSGNTIYF.